This entry lists 22 T cell receptor beta chains sequenced from one sample in a study of radiation and T cells in renal cell carcinoma. Time point meaning: blood 2 weeks post-SBRT. The treatment denotes: 15 Gy SBRT to primary tumor, nephrectomy 4 weeks later. Only in-frame clones appear in the TCRdb table, and some are missing; sequencing was by immunoSEQ multiplex PCR. Of roughly 80,000 clones listed, 70% to 90% are singletons. This specimen was blood, taken from a patient whose treatment included radiotherapy and nephrectomy. The receptors were sampled from a woman aged 50 to 65 with renal cell carcinoma.

A single count supports this clone. The rearrangement joins TRBV7-2 to TRBJ1-2, with 7 bases aligning to TRBD1. Germline values: CDR1 SGHTA, CDR2 FQGNSA. J was trimmed by 4 bases and V by 5 bases; bases with no gene match: 10. The CDR3 has 15 residues. The CDR3: CASSRRQGLSYGYTF. CDR3 in DNA: TGTGCCAGCAGCCGACGACAGGGTTTGAGCTATGGCTACACCTTC. Drawing the rest from reference TRBV7-2 and TRBJ1-2, the complete variable domain is GAGVSQSPSNKVTEKGKDVELRCDPISGHTALYWYRQSLGQGLEFLIYFQGNSAPDKSGLPSDRFSAERTGGSVSTLTIQRTQQEDSAVYLCASSRRQGLSYGYTFGSGTRLTVV.

Only a few counts were recorded for this clone. The chain uses TRBV4-3 and TRBJ2-3; TRBD1 or TRBD2 may be the D gene (5 bases each). V shed 0 bases and J shed 5 bases, with 12 bases lying between them. The CDR3 covers 15 residues. Germline V gene lookup returns CDR1 LGHNA and CDR2 YSLEER. The CDR3 nucleotides read TGCGCCAGCAGCCAAGATCGGTCAGGGAGAGATACGCAGTATTTT. This encodes CASSQDRSGRDTQYF.

CDR3 sequence: CASSLAGTVNTGELFF. The CDR3 DNA follows: TGTGCCAGCAGCTTAGCAGGGACAGTGAACACCGGGGAGCTGTTTTTT. This sequence joins TRBV7-2 and TRBJ2-2, with 7 bases matching TRBD1. Losses at the gene ends were 0 bases for V and 1 base for J; bases not matched to a gene: 2. Germline V gene lookup returns CDR1 SGHTA and CDR2 FQGNSA. CDR3 size: 16 residues.

The chain has TRBV10-3 and TRBJ2-7, with 7 bases fitting TRBD2. Germline V gene lookup returns CDR1 ENHRY and CDR2 SYGVKD. This CDR3 contains 14 residues. J gave up 7 bases and V 3 bases, and 9 bases lay outside the gene matches. Written as DNA, the CDR3 is TGTGCCATCAGTGATGCTAGCGGAGAACGGGAGCAGTACTTC. Its translation: CAISDASGEREQYF.

V is TRBV28 and J is TRBJ2-7, with 7 bases identical to TRBD1. This CDR3 comprises 13 residues. Germline CDR1 and CDR2: MDHEN and SYDVKM. The V and J ends lost 6 bases and 3 bases, in that order; junction bases with no gene match: 5. CDR3 coding DNA: TGTGCCAGCAGGACGACAGGGTACTACGAGCAGTACTTC. Its translation is CASRTTGYYEQYF.

This chain links TRBV5-4 with TRBJ2-7, with TRBD2 matching 8 bases. V trimming: 10 bases; J trimming: 4 bases; junction bases outside the gene matches: 19. Germline lookup yields CDR1 SGHNT and CDR2 YYREEE (reference sequence). The CDR3 has 16 amino acids. CDR3: CAYRTGGSANGYEQYF. The CDR3 DNA follows: TGTGCCTATCGAACGGGGGGGTCGGCGAATGGGTACGAGCAGTACTTC.

The gene calls are TRBV5-1 and TRBJ2-7, with 7 nucleotides matching TRBD2. The CDR3 has 16 residues. The V segment lost 0 bases and the J segment 0 bases; nucleotides outside the gene matches: 6. From germline, CDR1 is SGHRS and CDR2 YFSETQ. Here the CDR3 reads CASSLVYLADSYEQYF. CDR3 DNA sequence: TGCGCCAGCAGCTTGGTATACCTAGCGGACTCCTACGAGCAGTACTTC.

The table lists this clone with a count of one. CDR3 sequence reads: CASRPSGGLYNEQFF. The CDR3 DNA sequence: TGTGCCAGCAGGCCTAGCGGGGGGCTATACAATGAGCAGTTCTTC. This chain uses TRBV6-5 with TRBJ2-1; 11 bases line up with TRBD2. There are 15 residues in the CDR3. Germline V CDR1 and CDR2: MNHEY, SVGAGI. J lost 4 bases, V lost 6 bases, and 5 bases had no gene match.

J is TRBJ1-2 and V is TRBV11-2; the D gene is possibly TRBD1 (6 bases). The CDR3 runs 13 residues. CDR1 SGHAT and CDR2 FQNNGV come from the germline V gene. Trimming removed 4 bases from V and 2 bases from J, with 8 bases in between. CDR3 DNA: TGTGCCAGCAGCTCGACAGGCAACTATGGCTACACCTTC. Translated, it gives CASSSTGNYGYTF. Complete variable domain (other parts from reference TRBV11-2 and TRBJ1-2): EAGVAQSPRYKIIEKRQSVAFWCNPISGHATLYWYQQILGQGPKLLIQFQNNGVVDDSQLPKDRFSAERLKGVDSTLKIQPAKLEDSAVYLCASSSTGNYGYTFGSGTRLTVV.

This clone was seen a few times. J is TRBJ2-7 and V is TRBV4-1, with 11 bases aligning to TRBD2. The CDR3 covers 16 residues. Trimming took 3 bases from V and 2 from J; bases not matched to a gene: 6. Germline lookup yields CDR1 MGHRA and CDR2 YSYEKL. This chain's CDR3 is CASSHQGLAEPYEQYF. In DNA, the CDR3 is TGCGCCAGCAGCCATCAGGGACTAGCGGAGCCCTACGAGCAGTACTTC.

CDR3 region: CASRESLGVETQYF. CDR3 nucleotide sequence: TGTGCCAGCAGGGAGAGTTTGGGGGTAGAGACCCAGTACTTC. The V and J genes are TRBV2 and TRBJ2-5; either TRBD1 or TRBD2 may fit D (5 bases each). This CDR3 contains 14 residues. Germline V gene sequence: CDR1 SNHLY, CDR2 FYNNEI. Trimming left V 6 bases short and J 4 bases short, with 15 bases between.

V and J are TRBV5-1 and TRBJ2-7, with D possibly TRBD1 on 5 matching bases. V dropped 1 base and J dropped 4 bases, with 12 bases sitting between them. This CDR3 is built from 14 residues. From germline, CDR1 is SGHRS and CDR2 YFSETQ. The CDR3 DNA sequence: TGCGCCAGCAGCTTGAATGGGGCGGAATACGAGCAGTACTTC. Encoded protein: CASSLNGAEYEQYF.

The rearrangement links TRBV7-2 to TRBJ2-1; D may correspond to TRBD1 or TRBD2 (5 bases each). CDR1 and CDR2 (germline): SGHTA, FQGNSA. CDR3 length equals 16 residues. Trimming removed 5 bases from V and 1 base from J, with 15 bases in between. The CDR3 loop is CASSPVGGTSYNEQFF. CDR3 nucleotides: TGTGCCAGCAGCCCCGTTGGGGGTACTTCCTACAATGAGCAGTTCTTC.

V usage is TRBV5-1 and J usage is TRBJ2-1; D remains unclear. In germline, CDR1 is SGHRS, CDR2 YFSETQ. The CDR3 is 15 residues long. V lost 0 bases and J 3 bases, leaving 10 bases between the germline ends. In DNA form, the CDR3 reads TGCGCCAGCAGCTTGGCCGGTCAGTTCTACAATGAGCAGTTCTTC. This sequence encodes CASSLAGQFYNEQFF.

Here the CDR3 reads CASRGTEMNTEAFF. CDR3 DNA: TGTGCCAGCAGGGGGACAGAGATGAACACTGAAGCTTTCTTT. The V call is TRBV6-1, the J call TRBJ1-1, with 7 bases lining up with TRBD1. Germline CDR1 is MNHNS and CDR2 is SASEGT. The CDR3 covers 14 residues. The V gene end was trimmed by 6 bases and the J gene end by 0 bases; junction bases not matched to a gene: 4.

The rearrangement joins TRBV2 to TRBJ2-4, with 13 bases fitting TRBD2. Germline CDR1 and CDR2: SNHLY and FYNNEI. The CDR3 runs to 17 residues. Unmatched junction bases numbered 5, after V lost 5 bases and J lost 1 base. Here the CDR3 DNA reads TGTGCCAGCAGTTGGACTAGCGGGAGATCTGCCAAAAACATTCAGTACTTC. It codes for CASSWTSGRSAKNIQYF.

CDR3 sequence reads: CASSVATLGYEQYF. For the CDR3, the DNA is TGTGCCAGCAGCGTAGCGACTCTGGGCTACGAGCAGTACTTC. The V gene is TRBV9, the J gene TRBJ2-7; no clear D. The V end lost 0 bases, the J end lost 3 bases, and 10 bases lay between the germline ends. The CDR3 runs 14 residues. Germline CDR1 SGDLS, CDR2 YYNGEE.

The V gene is TRBV13, the J gene TRBJ2-5, with 10 bases fitting TRBD2. The CDR3 consists of 19 residues. The germline V gene encodes CDR1 PRHDT and CDR2 FYEKMQ (reference sequence). J lost 5 bases, V lost 2 bases, and 17 bases had no gene match. For the CDR3, the DNA is TGTGCCAGCAGCTTAAAGGGCGAACTAGCGGGGTCCGGGGGGGAGACCCAGTACTTC. Translated: CASSLKGELAGSGGETQYF.

The chain carries TRBV7-9 and TRBJ2-7; possible D gene TRBD1, 5 bases. The V and J ends lost 5 bases and 2 bases respectively, with 16 bases between them. CDR3 length equals 15 residues. Germline assignment: CDR1 SEHNR and CDR2 FQNEAQ (reference sequence). CDR3 nucleotide sequence: TGTGCCAGCAGCCCAAGTCCCAGGGTCCCCTACGAGCAGTACTTC. Protein sequence: CASSPSPRVPYEQYF.

V usage is TRBV6-5 and J usage is TRBJ1-6; D is uncertain. Germline loops: CDR1 MNHEY, CDR2 SVGAGI. This CDR3 has 12 amino acids. Trimming pared 6 bases from V and 14 bases from J, leaving 14 bases between. CDR3 sequence: CASSSPAEALHF. The CDR3 DNA reads TGTGCCAGCAGCTCACCGGCCGAGGCCCTCCACTTT.

This clone was found once. V gene TRBV28 combines with J gene TRBJ1-2; 8 positions match TRBD1. Germline lookup yields CDR1 MDHEN and CDR2 SYDVKM. J was trimmed by 1 base and V by 5 bases; bases with no gene match: 12. The CDR3 covers 17 residues. This CDR3 is CASSETGVYLSNYGYTF. In DNA, the CDR3 is TGTGCCAGCAGTGAGACAGGGGTCTACTTAAGTAACTATGGCTACACCTTC.

The J gene is TRBJ2-3, the V gene TRBV5-1; D may be TRBD1 (6 bases). Germline V gives CDR1 SGHRS, CDR2 YFSETQ. The CDR3 contains 14 residues. The V and J ends lost 2 bases and 4 bases respectively, with 11 bases between them. CDR3 in amino acids: CASSLGQGSDTQYF. CDR3 DNA sequence: TGCGCCAGCAGCTTAGGGCAGGGGTCAGATACGCAGTATTTT.